Listed below are T cell receptor beta chains from one sample, sequenced in a study of blood T cell repertoires in COVID-19. Method: immunoSEQ multiplex PCR; TCRdb's copy keeps in-frame clones and lacks some. The sample carries almost 250,000 clones, roughly 86% recorded once. The sample consisted of PBMCs or T cells enriched from blood (not recorded which). The origin of the receptors is a woman aged 45-59 years who had recovered from COVID-19. CDR3s leave out the opening cysteine and the closing phenylalanine or tryptophan. D genes are given only for firm matches.

TRBV21-1,TRBJ2-7,-,ASSTQGPPYEQY
TRBV6-4,TRBJ2-2,TRBD1,ASSINWDRNTGELF
TRBV7-3,TRBJ1-2,-,ASSLASRRA
TRBV4-3,TRBJ1-4,-,ASSQASGLNEKLF
TRBV11-1,TRBJ2-1,-,ASSLDGEDEQF
TRBV19,TRBJ1-2,TRBD1,ASSIHRGYGYT
TRBV2,TRBJ2-5,TRBD2,ASTTGAGGETQY
TRBV11-1,TRBJ1-1,TRBD1,ASSLGQGVRNTEAF
TRBV10-3,TRBJ1-6,TRBD1,AISRDRDSPLH
TRBV3-1/TRBV3-2,TRBJ2-7,-,ASSQQDRPGQY
TRBV30,TRBJ1-5,TRBD1,AWSADRVRQPQH
TRBV18,TRBJ2-1,-,ASSPGARYNEQF
TRBV6-5,TRBJ2-7,-,ASGHRDPYEQY
TRBV28,TRBJ1-6,-,ASSPRGVGVSSPLH
TRBV29-1,TRBJ1-2,-,SVDWGLYGYT
TRBV5-1,TRBJ1-1,-,ASSLVSQSEAF
TRBV28,TRBJ1-1,TRBD1,ATYRGQGTEAF
TRBV28,TRBJ1-2,-,ASSFRDHRGYT
TRBV27,TRBJ2-7,TRBD1,ASSLRQGPPYEQY
TRBV28,TRBJ2-2,TRBD1,ASTGTGSSGELF
TRBV6-2/TRBV6-3,TRBJ2-5,TRBD2,ASSETSGSAETQY
TRBV15,TRBJ1-3,-,ATSREVRSGNTIY
TRBV18,TRBJ2-1,-,ASSFTSDEQF
TRBV9,TRBJ2-7,-,ASSARAGDYEQY
TRBV28,TRBJ2-7,TRBD2,ASSPLGLAVSYEQY
TRBV7-9,TRBJ2-1,TRBD2,ASSLLFTMGTSVREQF
TRBV28,TRBJ1-6,-,ASSLGGVTMYSPLH
TRBV10-3,TRBJ1-1,-,AISDPDRSPGTEAF
TRBV27,TRBJ1-2,TRBD1,ASSQLGQEYGYT
TRBV5-1,TRBJ2-3,-,ASSIDSPSTDTQY
TRBV6-6,TRBJ2-7,TRBD1,ASSYGQGRYEQY
TRBV20-1,TRBJ2-3,-,SASPSPKDTQY
TRBV28,TRBJ1-2,TRBD1,ASTVGQPYGYT
TRBV2,TRBJ2-7,TRBD1,ASSAGQATYEQY
TRBV7-9,TRBJ1-1,-,ASSLASMNTEAF
TRBV6-6,TRBJ1-4,-,ASRTTGGVDEKLF
TRBV18,TRBJ1-6,-,ASSPGPNSPLH
TRBV7-2,TRBJ2-1,TRBD2,ASRLAGGYNEQF
TRBV5-6,TRBJ2-3,-,ASSLGPPPLSTHTQY
TRBV7-8,TRBJ1-1,TRBD1,ASSLETGTNTEAF
TRBV5-1,TRBJ2-2,TRBD2,ASRERGPNTGELF
TRBV10-2,TRBJ2-7,TRBD2,ASSRTSGTSGYEQY
TRBV11-2,TRBJ2-1,TRBD2,ASNPLRLAASYNEQF
TRBV6-5,TRBJ2-5,-,ASSRGQQETQY
TRBV3-1/TRBV3-2,TRBJ2-2,TRBD2,ASRYGLAGHTGELF
TRBV5-1,TRBJ2-2,TRBD2,ASSLRTSGRVSLPGELF
TRBV5-1,TRBJ1-3,TRBD1,ASSLEGQGGNTIY
TRBV7-2,TRBJ2-1,-,ASSLAHSSYNEQF
TRBV5-5,TRBJ2-7,-,ASSLVGSSYEQY